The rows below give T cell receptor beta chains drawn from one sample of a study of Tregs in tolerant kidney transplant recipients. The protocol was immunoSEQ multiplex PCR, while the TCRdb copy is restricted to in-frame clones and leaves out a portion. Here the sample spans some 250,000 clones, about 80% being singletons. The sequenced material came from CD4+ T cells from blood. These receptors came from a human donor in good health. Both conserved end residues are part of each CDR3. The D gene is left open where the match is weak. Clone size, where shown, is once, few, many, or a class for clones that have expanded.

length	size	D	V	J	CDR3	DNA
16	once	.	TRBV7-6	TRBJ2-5	CASSRRPQGIQETQYF	TGTGCCAGCAGCCGCCGACCCCAGGGTATCCAAGAGACCCAGTACTTC
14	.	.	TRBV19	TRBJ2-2	CASSPQANTGELFF	TGTGCCAGTAGCCCCCAGGCGAACACCGGGGAGCTGTTTTTT
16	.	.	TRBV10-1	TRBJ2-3	CASSEGKSAAQGTQYF	TGCGCCAGCAGTGAGGGGAAATCCGCCGCTCAGGGTACGCAGTATTTT
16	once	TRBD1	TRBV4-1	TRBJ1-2	CASSRNRGTAVDGYTF	TGCGCCAGCAGCCGAAACAGGGGTACGGCCGTGGATGGCTACACCTTC
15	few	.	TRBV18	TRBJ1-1	CASSLIVVGNTEAFF	TGTGCCAGCTCACTGATTGTCGTTGGGAACACTGAAGCTTTCTTT
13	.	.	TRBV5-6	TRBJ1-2	CASEPTGGYGYTF	TGTGCCAGTGAACCGACAGGCGGCTATGGCTACACCTTC
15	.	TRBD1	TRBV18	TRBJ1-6	CASSPSTGRVSPLHF	TGTGCCAGCTCACCATCGACAGGGAGAGTTTCACCCCTCCACTTT
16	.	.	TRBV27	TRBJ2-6	CASSSKGLPGANVLTF	TGTGCCAGCAGTTCCAAGGGGCTACCTGGGGCCAACGTCCTGACTTTC
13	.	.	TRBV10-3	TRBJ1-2	CASSLSQGGGYTF	TGCGCCAGCAGCCTATCACAGGGAGGGGGCTACACCTTC
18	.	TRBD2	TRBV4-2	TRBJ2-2	CASSLPTSGGGYTGELFF	TGTGCCAGCAGCCTCCCGACTAGCGGGGGGGGTTATACCGGGGAGCTGTTTTTT
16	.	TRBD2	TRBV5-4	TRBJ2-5	CASSSISGGAAETQYF	TGTGCCAGCAGCTCTATTAGCGGGGGGGCGGCAGAGACCCAGTACTTC
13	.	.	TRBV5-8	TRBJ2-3	CASSFMVPDTQYF	TGTGCCAGCAGCTTTATGGTCCCGGATACGCAGTATTTT
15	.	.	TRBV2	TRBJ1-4	CASSEAGGRVEKLFF	TGTGCCAGCAGTGAAGCAGGGGGGCGGGTTGAAAAACTGTTTTTT
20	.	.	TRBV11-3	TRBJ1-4	CASSRKALNFGRATNEKLFF	TGTGCCAGCAGCCGAAAGGCGCTTAATTTCGGACGAGCGACTAATGAAAAACTGTTTTTT
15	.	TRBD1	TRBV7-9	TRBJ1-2	CASSFTGTVNYGYTF	TGTGCCAGCAGCTTTACCGGGACAGTCAACTATGGCTACACCTTC
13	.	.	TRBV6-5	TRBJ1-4	CASSSTVYEKLFF	TGTGCCAGCAGTTCGACAGTATATGAAAAACTGTTTTTT
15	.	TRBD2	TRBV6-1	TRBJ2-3	CASSEGLAGGHTQYF	TGTGCCAGCAGTGAAGGCCTAGCGGGGGGGCATACGCAGTATTTT
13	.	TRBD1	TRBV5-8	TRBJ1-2	CASSVYRGYGYTF	TGTGCCAGCAGCGTCTACAGGGGCTATGGCTACACCTTC
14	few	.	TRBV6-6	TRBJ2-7	CASSSGGLGYEQYF	TGTGCCAGCAGTTCCGGCGGACTTGGGTACGAGCAGTACTTC
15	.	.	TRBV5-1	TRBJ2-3	CASSLAALSPDTQYF	TGCGCCAGCAGCTTGGCCGCCCTAAGTCCAGATACGCAGTATTTT
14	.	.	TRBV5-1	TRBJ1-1	CASSLSDTDTEAFF	TGCGCCAGCAGCTTGTCTGACACCGACACTGAAGCTTTCTTT
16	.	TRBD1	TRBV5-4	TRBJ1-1	CASSIGTGDMNTEAFF	TGTGCCAGCAGCATCGGGACAGGGGACATGAACACTGAAGCTTTCTTT
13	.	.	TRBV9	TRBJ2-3	CASSVEGRDTQYF	TGTGCCAGCAGCGTGGAGGGGCGGGATACGCAGTATTTT
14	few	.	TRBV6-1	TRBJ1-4	CASSGGLTNEKLFF	TGTGCCAGCAGTGGAGGACTGACTAATGAAAAACTGTTTTTT
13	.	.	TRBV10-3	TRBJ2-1	CAISVGDYNEQFF	TGTGCCATCAGTGTGGGTGACTACAATGAGCAGTTCTTC
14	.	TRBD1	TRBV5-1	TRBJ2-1	CASFSTGDYNEQFF	TGCGCCAGTTTTTCGACAGGGGACTACAATGAGCAGTTCTTC
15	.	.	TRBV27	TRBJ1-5	CASSLGRAINQPQHF	TGTGCCAGCAGTTTGGGCAGGGCAATTAATCAGCCCCAGCATTTT
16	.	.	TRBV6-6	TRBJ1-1	CASSYALRGSNTEAFF	TGTGCCAGCAGTTACGCGTTAAGGGGCTCGAACACTGAAGCTTTCTTT
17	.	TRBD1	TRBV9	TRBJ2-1	CASSVTPGGGLYNEQFF	TGTGCCAGCAGCGTCACCCCAGGGGGCGGGTTATACAATGAGCAGTTCTTC
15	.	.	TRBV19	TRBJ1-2	CASSLVRASNYGYTF	TGTGCCAGTAGTTTGGTCAGGGCCTCTAACTATGGCTACACCTTC
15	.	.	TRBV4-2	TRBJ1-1	CASSFLGASRGEAFF	TGTGCCAGCAGCTTCTTGGGGGCCAGTCGGGGTGAAGCTTTCTTT
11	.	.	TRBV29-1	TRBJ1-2	CSVANNYGYTF	TGCAGCGTTGCCAATAACTATGGCTACACCTTC
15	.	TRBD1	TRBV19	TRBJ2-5	CASSMDRATQETQYF	TGTGCCAGTAGTATGGACAGGGCGACCCAAGAGACCCAGTACTTC